This is a list of T cell receptor beta chains from one sample in a study of T cells expressing NK-cell markers. For each CDR3 protein, TCRdb gives one entry from its re-call of the 5' RACE reads, without DNA. The sample totals some 450,000 distinct CDR3 sequences. The sample consisted of blood T cells: a sorted CD56 or NKG2C T cell subset, CD4+ or CD8+ T cells, or bulk PBMC T cells (not recorded which). All receptors come from a woman between 18 and 69 years old in good health. Both conserved end residues are part of each CDR3. The order of the fields is J gene, V gene, CDR3 protein.

>TRBJ1-5|TRBV6-5
CASSWTLNQPQHF
>TRBJ1-5|TRBV12-3/TRBV12-4
CASRLQGLDSNQPQHF
>TRBJ2-1|TRBV11-2
CASSFRELYNEQFF
>TRBJ1-5|TRBV7-9
CASSLAGGGGSQPQHF
>TRBJ1-6|TRBV4-3
CASSQDLTTQLDSPLHF
>TRBJ2-1|TRBV18
CASSPLSGGDDEQFF
>TRBJ2-4|TRBV20-1
CSARQGQGRSIQYF
>TRBJ2-2|TRBV5-6
CASSLLAGEKVGELFF
>TRBJ1-2|TRBV4-2
CASSQDRTGAGYGYTF
>TRBJ2-7|TRBV6-2/TRBV6-3
CASYGRGDPYEQYF
>TRBJ2-2|TRBV29-1
CSVESGDSNTGELFF
>TRBJ1-5|TRBV19
CASSSLTGGLNQPQHF
>TRBJ2-7|TRBV9
CASSAGQGPYEQYF
>TRBJ2-1|TRBV3-1
CASSLYGGGQLNEQFF
>TRBJ2-5|TRBV9
CASSVDVGLAGGRQETQYF
>TRBJ1-3|TRBV6-2/TRBV6-3
CASRPTAGNTIYF
>TRBJ2-1|TRBV2
CAVQPGQLTYNEQFF
>TRBJ2-1|TRBV20-1
CSARSGTTIKEQFF
>TRBJ1-5|TRBV9
CASSVGDTHQPQHF
>TRBJ2-7|TRBV6-1
CASSAGEDEQYF
>TRBJ2-1|TRBV7-8
CASSLDLPVNEQFF
>TRBJ1-5|TRBV12-3/TRBV12-4
CASSPRGQGSNQPQHF
>TRBJ2-1|TRBV7-8
CASSSNLAGGLNEQFF
>TRBJ2-1|TRBV20-1
CSAPTTTTYDNEQFF
>TRBJ2-3|TRBV5-1
CASSLMREGHTDTQYF
>TRBJ1-1|TRBV7-2
CASSPGGSLRTEAFF
>TRBJ1-5|TRBV20-1
CSAGRERQPQHF
>TRBJ2-7|TRBV20-1
CSAPAFSEQYF
>TRBJ2-1|TRBV29-1
CSVVPSGFGSDEQFF
>TRBJ2-7|TRBV5-7
CASSLELFLEQYF
>TRBJ2-5|TRBV7-9
CASSSSGTSSQETQYF
>TRBJ2-7|TRBV6-5
CASSYSRRDHEQYF
>TRBJ1-5|TRBV19
CASSRGFSNQPQHF
>TRBJ1-2|TRBV12-3/TRBV12-4
CASSFPPTDREAGYTF
>TRBJ1-2|TRBV12-3/TRBV12-4
CASSSPREPGFGYTF
>TRBJ2-7|TRBV5-1
CASSREPTGTFGEQYF
>TRBJ2-1|TRBV7-3
CASSLQTSGGNEQFF
>TRBJ2-1|TRBV5-1
CASSLDVSGGPYNEQFF
>TRBJ2-3|TRBV10-1
CASRPGRSRDTQYF
>TRBJ2-1|TRBV18
CASSPVAGGNSEQFF
>TRBJ2-2|TRBV7-9
CASSWVQGDTGELFF
>TRBJ2-7|TRBV6-5
CASSYGGTGSYEQYF
>TRBJ2-3|TRBV11-2
CASSPLGAQGTDTQYF
>TRBJ2-7|TRBV28
CASSSRASYEQYF
>TRBJ2-1|TRBV6-2/TRBV6-3
CASSLRGGEYYNEQFF
>TRBJ2-1|TRBV20-1
CSARDSKGLGSYNEQFF
>TRBJ1-2|TRBV6-5
CASSYSIDGFNYGYTF
>TRBJ2-1|TRBV28
CASNGLSSYNEQFF
>TRBJ1-1|TRBV20-1
CSAAGTVNTEAFF
>TRBJ2-2|TRBV19
CASSAPGGNTGELFF
>TRBJ2-4|TRBV9
CASSPMSGGGNIQYF
>TRBJ1-1|TRBV20-1
CSARDSGGPEAFF
>TRBJ1-6|TRBV25-1
CASSEYGDSYNSPLHF
>TRBJ1-6|TRBV20-1
CSASAGTGGVGSPLHF